A single sample is the source of the 5 T cell receptor beta chains below, sequenced in a study of Graves' ophthalmopathy and Graves' hyperthyroidism (dated by TCRdb to the late 2010s). The data were produced on an Illumina HiSeq 2000. TCR beta CDR3 regions were amplified from RNA transcripts for repertoire sequencing. HTBI primers and the Qiagen OneStep RT-PCR kit were used in a first-round RT-PCR, which was followed by a second-round multiplex PCR, size selection and purification. The public reads were quality trimmed at Q25 with fastp and then assembled into clones with MiXCR by TCRdb, keeping productive beta chains. Here each entry gathers all rows of one CDR3 protein and keeps the most common genes and DNA. Within this sample are 680,000 or so distinct CDR3 sequences, with 20% to 25% of them counted one time only. The top ten hold 7.1% of the sample. Sequencing was performed on peripheral blood. The receptors here all came from a woman under 30 with stable Graves' hyperthyroidism. Some clones in this sample may be carry-over from other donors' samples. Donor details come from another sample of the same person, matched by shared clones.

Ten or more counts support this clonotype. The rearrangement uses TRBV28 and TRBJ2-7, with 8 nucleotides matching TRBD1. V lost 6 bases and J lost 2; bases outside the gene matches: 6. This CDR3 has 14 amino acids. Per germline, CDR1 MDHEN and CDR2 SYDVKM. The CDR3 sequence is CASRTGTGAYEQYF. The CDR3 nucleotides are TGTGCCAGCAGGACCGGGACAGGAGCCTACGAGCAGTACTTC.

V is TRBV6-5 and J is TRBJ1-2, with D possibly matching TRBD1 (5 bases). In germline, CDR1 is MNHEY, CDR2 SVGAGI. Trimming removed 4 bases at V and 4 bases at J, with 16 bases between. There are 15 residues in the CDR3. CDR3 region: CASSFSQEPLYGYTF. In DNA, the CDR3 is TGTGCCAGCAGTTTCTCACAGGAGCCCCTCTATGGCTACACCTTC.

Ten or more counts support this clonotype. The chain combines TRBV12-3 or TRBV12-4 with TRBJ2-2; perhaps TRBD1 as D (5 bases). The CDR3 totals 13 residues. V lost 3 bases, J lost 6 bases, and 8 bases lay in between. CDR3 sequence: CASSLPGSGELFF. CDR3 DNA: TGTGCCAGCAGTTTGCCAGGGTCCGGGGAGCTGTTTTTT.

The genes are TRBV12-3 or TRBV12-4 and TRBJ1-1; D gene unclear. The length of the CDR3 is 12 residues. The V end was cut by 5 bases, the J end by 7 bases, with 11 bases between. The CDR3 region is CASSASDGEAFF. Written as DNA, the CDR3 is TGTGCCAGCAGTGCTTCGGACGGTGAAGCTTTCTTT.

J is TRBJ2-2 and V is TRBV7-9, with a possible D match to TRBD2 (6 bases). With 5 bases removed from V and 6 bases from J, the gap between germline ends came to 13 bases. Germline V gives CDR1 SEHNR, CDR2 FQNEAQ (reference sequence). The CDR3 loop spans 14 amino acids. Here the CDR3 DNA reads TGTGCCAGCAGCCTCACCCCGGGGGCCGGGGAGCTGTTTTTT. It encodes CASSLTPGAGELFF.